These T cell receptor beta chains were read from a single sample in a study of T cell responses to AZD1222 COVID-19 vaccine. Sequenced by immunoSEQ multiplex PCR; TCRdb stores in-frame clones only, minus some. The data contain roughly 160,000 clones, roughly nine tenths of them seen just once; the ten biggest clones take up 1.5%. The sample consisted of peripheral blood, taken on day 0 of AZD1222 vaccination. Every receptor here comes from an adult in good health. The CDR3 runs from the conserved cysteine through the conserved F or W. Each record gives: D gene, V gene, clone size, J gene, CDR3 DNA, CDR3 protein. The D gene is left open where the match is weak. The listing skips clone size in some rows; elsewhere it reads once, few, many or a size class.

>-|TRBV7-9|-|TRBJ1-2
TGTGCCAGCAGCTTAGACAGGGAGAACTATGGCTACACCTTC
CASSLDRENYGYTF
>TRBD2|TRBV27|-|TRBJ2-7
TGTGCCAGCAGTTTAGGGGGAAATAGCGGGGGTTCCTCCTACGAGCAGTACTTC
CASSLGGNSGGSSYEQYF
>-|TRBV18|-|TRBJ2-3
TGTGCCAGCTCACCGACATCAGATACGCAGTATTTT
CASSPTSDTQYF
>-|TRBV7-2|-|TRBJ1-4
TGTGCCAGCAGCTTTCGGGGGATCAATGAAAAACTGTTTTTT
CASSFRGINEKLFF
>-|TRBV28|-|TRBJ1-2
TGTGCCAGCTCCCTCCGTGGTAGGGGCGGCGGCTACACCTTC
CASSLRGRGGGYTF
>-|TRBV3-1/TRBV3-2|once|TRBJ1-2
TGTGCCAGCAGCCAAGGGCGGGACTATGGCTACACCTTC
CASSQGRDYGYTF
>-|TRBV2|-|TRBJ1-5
TGTGCCAGCACACGAGGAGGTCAGCCCCAGCATTTT
CASTRGGQPQHF
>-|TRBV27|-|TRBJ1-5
TGTGCCAGCAGTTTAGCCCTCTCCAATCAGCCCCAGCATTTT
CASSLALSNQPQHF
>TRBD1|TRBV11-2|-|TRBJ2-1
TGTGCCAGCAGCCCCTGGGGCAGGGGGCGCGATGAGCAGTTCTTC
CASSPWGRGRDEQFF
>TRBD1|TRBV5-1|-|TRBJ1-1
TGCGCCAGCAGCTACTTGAAGGTAGTGACAGGGGGGACCGTCATGAACACTGAAGCTTTCTTT
CASSYLKVVTGGTVMNTEAFF
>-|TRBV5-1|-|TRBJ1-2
TGCGCCAGCAGCTGGAACCCCGGGACGATATATGGCTACACCTTC
CASSWNPGTIYGYTF
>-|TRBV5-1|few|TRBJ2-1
TGCGCCAGCAGCCCGCAGGGGGGGCCAAACAATGAGCAGTTCTTC
CASSPQGGPNNEQFF
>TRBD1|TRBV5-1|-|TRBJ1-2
TGCGCCAGCAGCCCCCGACAGGGAACCTATGGCTACACCTTC
CASSPRQGTYGYTF
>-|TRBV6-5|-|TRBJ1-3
TGTGCCAGCGCAAAGGGGCACTCTGGAAACACCATATATTTT
CASAKGHSGNTIYF